The T cell receptor (beta chain) described here comes from a study of blood T cell repertoires in COVID-19 (dated by TCRdb to the early 2020s). Some background on the complete study: Samples from collaborators originated in the United States, Italy and Spain and spanned both the acute and convalescent phases of COVID-19. The dataset comprised deeply sampled blood TCRbeta repertoires from subjects exposed to, actively infected with, or recovered from COVID-19. Samples were obtained from the ongoing ImmuneRACE study (first 160 participants) and from 1,254 subjects provided by 6 global collaborators. Where HLA class I and class II types were available, the types were taken from metadata supplied by the sample provider, not from assay-based typing. The repertoires were made available in a free public database intended to serve as a resource for research on the immune response to SARS-CoV-2. The material from the prospective study consisted of cDNA or gDNA derived from T cells, B-cell-depleted T cells, or PBMCs. The sample metadata nearly always contained a de-identified subject ID, COVID-19 status, age in years and sex. Points the paper makes about the study in general: The quantity of clinical and demographic metadata differed by source and by participant and was supplied without curation.

The immunoSEQ Assay, a bias-controlled multiplex PCR, was used to amplify TCRbeta CDR3 regions from genomic DNA. The original methods were these. The number of nucleated cells in each sample was estimated by amplification of reference gene primers within the assay. Sequence reads were collapsed and filtered to measure the absolute abundance of every unique TCRbeta CDR3 rearrangement. For each sample, productive Simpson clonality was calculated by taking the square root of Simpson's diversity index across productive rearrangements. Entries here come from immuneACCESS through TCRdb and include only in-frame sequences with V and J called. Some clones fail to appear in such tables; in the studies checked, an unresolved V gene covers under half of the shortfall, and the cause of the remainder is unknown. That table is the source of V, J and clone size, and D and trimming were worked out from the DNA. In all, the sample holds some 200,000 clones, and around nine tenths of those were seen once. Roughly 2.5% of the sample belongs to the ten largest clones.

Each collaborating institution followed its own protocols to collect whole blood in K2EDTA tubes. Collaborator samples were shipped for TCRbeta analysis as frozen whole blood, isolated PBMCs, or DNA extracted from either sample type. The germline V gene encodes CDR1 LNHDA and CDR2 SQIVND (reference sequence). Counted from cysteine to phenylalanine, this CDR3 has 13 amino acids. The read is trimmed to its CDR3 DNA, 39 bases read in frame from base 1. The junction carries 12 bases between V and J, which are trimmed by 2 bases and 10 bases respectively. Regarding this clone: Which antigen it targets is not known. No much larger clone is present one base from it, and per-base qualities are unavailable.

This receptor chain uses TRBV19 and TRBJ1-5; no confident D gene assignment can be made. The clonotype was recovered from a man aged 35 to 55 with active or convalescent COVID-19. What was sequenced was peripheral blood. The base sequence is TGTGCCAGTAGTATACCGCGGTTCGAACCCCAGCATTTT. It is translated as CASSIPRFEPQHF. Outside the CDR3, residues come from the reference TRBV19 and TRBJ1-5 proteins, so the full variable domain is: DGGITQSPKYLFRKEGQNVTLSCEQNLNHDAMYWYRQDPGQGLRLIYYSQIVNDFQKGDIAEGYSVSREKKESFPLTVTSAQKNPTAFYLCASSIPRFEPQHFGDGTRLSIL.